This entry lists 18 T cell receptor beta chains sequenced from one sample in a study of PD-1 blockade in classical Hodgkin lymphoma. Libraries were prepared by immunoSEQ multiplex PCR; TCRdb keeps only in-frame clonotypes and omits some of them. The repertoire holds just under 45,000 clones, with approximately 70% as singletons. Exposure to brentuximab vedotin varied, and each patient had relapsed following autologous stem cell transplantation. Sequenced material: peripheral blood mononuclear cells (PBMCs), taken before the second cycle of nivolumab. The source of these receptors is a human donor with classical Hodgkin lymphoma.

This clone was seen many times. This specimen includes other DNA sequences encoding the same CDR3. The chain recombines TRBV7-9 with TRBJ1-2, with 8 bases that match TRBD1. This CDR3 has 14 residues. Germline CDR1 and CDR2: SEHNR and FQNEAQ (reference sequence). Germline trimming cut 4 bases from V and 0 bases from J; bases unmatched to any gene: 1. This chain's CDR3 is CASSSGQANYGYTF. CDR3 DNA: TGTGCCAGCAGCTCGGGACAGGCTAACTATGGCTACACCTTC. Full variable domain (remainder filled in from reference TRBV7-9 and TRBJ1-2): DTGVSQNPRHKITKRGQNVTFRCDPISEHNRLYWYRQTLGQGPEFLTYFQNEAQLEKSRLLSDRFSAERPKGSFSTLEIQRTEQGDSAMYLCASSSGQANYGYTFGSGTRLTVV.

V is TRBV7-9 and J is TRBJ2-3, with 8 nucleotides matching TRBD1. CDR3 length: 17 residues. J lost 6 bases, V lost 2 bases, and 13 bases had no gene match. In germline, CDR1 is SEHNR, CDR2 FQNEAQ (reference sequence). This chain's CDR3 is CASSLSHRGILGDTQYF. In nucleotides, the CDR3 is TGTGCCAGCAGCTTATCACACAGGGGGATCTTGGGGGATACGCAGTATTTT.

The chain is built from TRBV27 and TRBJ2-7; the D gene is possibly TRBD1 (6 bases). Germline V CDR1 and CDR2: MNHEY, SMNVEV (reference sequence). Between the trimmed V and J ends, which lost 5 bases and 0 bases, there was a span of 8 bases. This CDR3 region has 13 residues. CDR3 amino acids: CASSGQNSYEQYF. The CDR3 nucleotides are TGTGCCAGCAGTGGACAGAACTCCTACGAGCAGTACTTC.

This sequence joins TRBV6-4 and TRBJ1-4; D gene unclear. The CDR3 consists of 13 residues. The V gene lost 5 bases and the J gene lost 5 bases, with 9 bases spanning the gap. The germline V gene encodes CDR1 MRHNA and CDR2 SNTAGT. The CDR3 nucleotides read TGTGCCAGCAGTCAGTTTATGAATGAAAAACTGTTTTTT. This encodes CASSQFMNEKLFF.

For this clone: The junction differs from germline at one of its ends, possibly a read error. The chain carries TRBV7-7 and TRBJ2-2, with D possibly matching TRBD1 (7 bases). Looked up from germline, CDR1 is SSHAT and CDR2 is FNYEAQ (reference sequence). The CDR3 is made up of 17 amino acids. The CDR3 region is CASSLAVRQGATGELFF. DNA of the CDR3: TGTGCTAGCAGCTTAGCGGTTAGACAGGGAGCGACCGGGGAGCTGTTTTTT. Drawing the rest from reference TRBV7-7 and TRBJ2-2, the complete variable domain is GAGVSQSPRYKVTKRGQDVTLRCDPISSHATLYWYQQALGQGPEFLTYFNYEAQPDKSGLPSDRFSAERPEGSISTLTIQRTEQRDSAMYRCASSLAVRQGATGELFFGEGSRLTVL.

This rearrangement joins TRBV27 to TRBJ2-7; D gene ambiguous. CDR3 length: 14 amino acids. CDR1 and CDR2 from the germline V gene are MNHEY and SMNVEV (reference sequence). V was clipped by 2 bases and J by 4 bases, with 12 bases between them. CDR3: CASSLKGRWYEQYF. CDR3 DNA: TGTGCCAGCAGTTTAAAGGGCAGATGGTACGAGCAGTACTTC.

V usage is TRBV6-6 and J usage is TRBJ2-5; 7 bases line up with TRBD2. Germline CDR1 MNHNY, CDR2 SVGAGI (reference sequence). The CDR3 runs to 14 residues. The V segment lost 2 bases and the J segment 5 bases; nucleotides outside the gene matches: 5. The CDR3 loop is CASSYAGAWETQYF. The CDR3 coding sequence is TGTGCCAGCAGTTACGCGGGAGCCTGGGAGACCCAGTACTTC.

This rearrangement joins TRBV18 to TRBJ1-4; perhaps TRBD1 as D (6 bases). The CDR3 loop spans 15 amino acids. The V end lost 6 bases, the J end lost 8 bases, and 19 bases lay between the germline ends. CDR1 and CDR2 (germline): KGHSH, LQKENI. The DNA of the CDR3 is TGTGCCAGCTCTCCCCTCGTGGGGGGGCTGGAAAAACTGTTTTTT. Amino acid sequence: CASSPLVGGLEKLFF.

This chain connects TRBV7-9 to TRBJ2-7; 7 bases fit TRBD2. Germline V gene data show CDR1 as SEHNR and CDR2 as FQNEAQ (reference sequence). CDR3 length: 11 amino acids. With 3 bases clipped from V and 12 bases from J, the junction kept 5 bases outside the gene matches. The CDR3 DNA sequence: TGTGCCAGCAGCTTGGGGGGGATATCGTACTTC. Its protein product is CASSLGGISYF.

A note on this clone: The sample holds other DNA sequences that translate to the same CDR3. V usage is TRBV2 and J usage is TRBJ2-7; no firm D call. This CDR3 is built from 11 residues. Germline assignment: CDR1 SNHLY and CDR2 FYNNEI. The V end was cut by 6 bases, the J end by 1 base, with 4 bases between. This chain's CDR3 is CASSFSYEQYF. The CDR3 nucleotides read TGTGCCAGCAGCTTTTCCTACGAGCAGTACTTC.

The rearrangement links TRBV7-9 to TRBJ1-3; no reliable D call. V lost 5 bases and J 4 bases, leaving 6 bases between the germline ends. Per germline, CDR1 SEHNR and CDR2 FQNEAQ (reference sequence). The CDR3 sequence is 12 residues long. The CDR3 protein is CASSVGGNTIYF. The CDR3 coding sequence is TGTGCCAGCAGCGTCGGGGGAAACACCATATATTTT.

This chain links TRBV9 with TRBJ2-7; 10 bases fit TRBD1. Germline assignment: CDR1 SGDLS and CDR2 YYNGEE. The CDR3 is 16 residues long. The V segment lost 2 bases and the J segment 7 bases; nucleotides outside the gene matches: 12. The CDR3 DNA follows: TGTGCCAGCAGCGTCCGACAGGGGGCCTCCCTAGTAGAGCAGTACTTC. It specifies CASSVRQGASLVEQYF.

The V gene is TRBV27, the J gene TRBJ1-2; TRBD1 agrees at 12 bases. This CDR3 spans 16 amino acids. The V gene end was trimmed by 2 bases and the J gene end by 4 bases; junction bases not matched to a gene: 5. Germline CDR1 reads MNHEY; CDR2 reads SMNVEV (reference sequence). CDR3 in amino acids: CASSLGTGGAGYGYTF. The CDR3 DNA reads as TGTGCCAGCAGTTTAGGGACAGGGGGCGCGGGCTATGGCTACACCTTC.

CDR3 coding DNA: TGTGCCAGCAGCTTAAAGAAGCTAGCGGGGAGACACACAGATACGCAGTATTTT. It specifies CASSLKKLAGRHTDTQYF. The V call is TRBV7-8, the J call TRBJ2-3; 9 bases are shared with TRBD2. Looked up from germline, CDR1 is SGHVS and CDR2 is FQNEAQ. This CDR3 comprises 18 residues. J gave up 2 bases and V 2 bases, and 11 bases lay outside the gene matches.

The chain combines TRBV28 with TRBJ2-3; the D is unclear. The germline V and J ends were trimmed by 1 base and 7 bases, with 6 bases remaining between them. The length of the CDR3 is 12 residues. Germline CDR1 MDHEN, CDR2 SYDVKM. The CDR3 bases are TGTGCCAGCAGTTTATCGCCCCATACGCAGTATTTT. This translates into CASSLSPHTQYF.

J is TRBJ1-2 and V is TRBV4-3; TRBD1 matches at 7 bases. The germline CDR1 and CDR2 sequences are LGHNA and YSLEER. Unmatched junction bases numbered 2, after V lost 0 bases and J lost 1 base. The CDR3 runs to 15 residues. The chain's CDR3 is CASSQDPGGNYGYTF. CDR3 DNA sequence: TGCGCCAGCAGCCAAGATCCAGGGGGTAACTATGGCTACACCTTC.

This chain links TRBV4-3 with TRBJ1-6, with 7 bases matching TRBD1. This CDR3 has 17 amino acids. CDR1 and CDR2 (germline): LGHNA, YSLEER. V trimming: 0 bases; J trimming: 9 bases; junction bases outside the gene matches: 11. CDR3: CASSQDRGQSGFSPLHF. The CDR3 DNA reads TGCGCCAGCAGCCAAGATCGGGGACAGTCCGGCTTTTCACCCCTCCACTTT.

This clone was recorded a few times. The chain couples TRBV6-5 to TRBJ1-5; no reliable D call. The CDR3 length is 13 residues. Germline V gives CDR1 MNHEY, CDR2 SVGAGI. The V end lost 6 bases, the J end lost 1 base, and 7 bases lay between the germline ends. CDR3 region: CASSRISNQPQHF. The CDR3 DNA sequence: TGTGCCAGCAGCAGAATAAGCAATCAGCCCCAGCATTTT.